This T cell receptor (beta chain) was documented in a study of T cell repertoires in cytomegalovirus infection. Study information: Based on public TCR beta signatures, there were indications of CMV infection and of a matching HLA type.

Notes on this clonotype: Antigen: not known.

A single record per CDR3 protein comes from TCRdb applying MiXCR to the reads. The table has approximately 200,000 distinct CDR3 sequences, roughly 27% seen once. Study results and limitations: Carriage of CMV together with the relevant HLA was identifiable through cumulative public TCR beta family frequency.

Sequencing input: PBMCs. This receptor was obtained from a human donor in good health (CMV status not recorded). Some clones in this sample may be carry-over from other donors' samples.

In nucleotides, the CDR3 is TGCAGTGCTAGAGATGTGGCAGGGGAACGGGAACTGTTTTTT. Amino acids: CSARDVAGERELFF. The chain joins TRBV20-1 to TRBJ1-4, with a possible D match to TRBD1 (6 bases). CDR1 and CDR2 (germline): DFQATT, SNEGSKA (reference sequence). The CDR3 totals 14 residues. V lost 0 bases, J lost 12 bases, and 17 bases lay in between.